The entry that follows covers one TCR beta chain sequence. The antigen this receptor binds is unknown. No base quality values were provided; no much bigger clone lies one nucleotide off. TCR beta CDR3 regions were amplified from RNA transcripts. The TCR CDR3 was subjected to a first round of RT-PCR using the HTBI primer set and the Qiagen OneStep RT-PCR kit. A second multiplex PCR round built the libraries, followed by size selection and purification. Libraries were sequenced paired-end with 100 bp reads on an Illumina HiSeq2000. From the authors' description of their analysis: SOAPnuke was used to process the raw data, with reads discarded if the reads contained adapters or uncalled bases, had a mean Phred below 15, or lacked an exact constant-primer or identifier match. COPE v1.2.5 was used to merge high-quality paired reads, and clonotypes were defined as unique nucleotide sequences. Clonotypes were aligned to IMGT TRBV, TRBD and TRBJ reference segments using MiTCR v1.1. Only V-J combinations with frequency above 0.0001, covering 99% to 99.2% of repertoires, were analysed. A TCS score was defined as the ratio of F50 (clonal expansion) to E x V (chaos), with BLOSUM62-based TCRdist applied between CDR3 peptides within each V-J. Welch's t-statistics and random forest reduced just over 500 V-J features to 13, which were used in a naive Bayes classifier (R e1071). TCRdb reprocessing: public reads trimmed at Q25 with fastp, clones called with MiXCR, in-frame beta chains kept. Every entry covers one CDR3 protein and lists the most common genes and DNA from its rows. The authors' filters were not applied to this entry. This sample holds approximately 590,000 distinct CDR3 sequences; roughly 14% were observed only once. In total, the top ten clones hold around 6.6% of the sample.

Stable Graves' hyperthyroidism was defined as the absence of progression to ophthalmopathy over 18 months of follow-up. The hyperthyroidism patients were between 18 and 65 years old and newly diagnosed, with a disease duration of less than 2 months. Patients with uncontrolled infections, other autoimmune diseases, pregnancy or lactation were excluded. Diagnoses were based on clinical symptoms, serum thyroxine and TRAb, thyroid ultrasound and orbital computed tomography. Ficoll-Paque density gradient centrifugation was used to isolate PBMCs from around 10 ml of fresh peripheral blood. Total RNA was extracted with Trizol reagent, and quality was checked on an Agilent 2100 Bioanalyzer. These data are taken from a study of T cells in Graves' hyperthyroidism and ophthalmopathy (dated by TCRdb to the late 2010s). Background for the entire study: Peripheral blood was collected at initial diagnosis, before any treatment. TCR V-J signatures able to tell the groups apart were searched for in a discovery cohort of some 97 patients, of whom under 45 had Graves' ophthalmopathy and roughly 59 had stable Graves' hyperthyroidism. Prospective prediction of ophthalmopathy was tested in an independent validation cohort of 18 to 20 hyperthyroidism patients and 17 patients who later progressed to ophthalmopathy. The 100 discovery patients were divided at random into training and test sets in a 7:3 ratio. The study also compared thyroid tissue and blood T-cell repertoires from roughly 6 Graves' hyperthyroidism patients. Following sampling, methimazole starting at 30 mg daily was given to hyperthyroidism patients, and high-dose intravenous methylprednisolone was given to ophthalmopathy patients. TCR Vbeta CDR3 sequencing of 130 to 150 peripheral blood samples (over 40 ophthalmopathy, some 75 hyperthyroidism and approximately 17 progressor patients) is reported in the paper. What the study reported, not specific to this receptor: Most expanded thyroid clonotypes (frequency above 0.001) were also detected in blood, suggesting blood repertoires may reflect thyroid immune responses. A 13 V-J signature model separated ophthalmopathy from stable hyperthyroidism, with 87.88% sensitivity and 81.08% specificity in cross-validation and 80%/75% in testing. In validation, the model predicted progression to ophthalmopathy with roughly 70% sensitivity and 72% to 85% specificity, a median of about six months before onset. No statistical method was used to fix the sample size in advance, and group allocation was not hidden from the investigators.

CDR1 MNHEY and CDR2 SMNVEV are derived from the germline V gene (reference sequence). V and J lose 3 bases and 5 bases, and a span of 19 bases separates them. The CDR3 has 16 amino acids, counting the end cysteine and phenylalanine. CDR3 DNA is the only sequence kept; it has 48 bases, read in frame from the first base. Sequenced sample: blood. The clonotype comes from a woman aged 30 to 39 with Graves' hyperthyroidism. This chain joins TRBV27 to TRBJ2-5; TRBD2 could be the D gene, as 5 bases match. The nucleotide sequence is TGTGCCAGCAGTTTCGGCTGGGCAGCGGATCGGGAGACCCAGTACTTC. It specifies CASSFGWAADRETQYF.